This T cell receptor beta chain originates from a study of monozygotic twins with inflammatory bowel disease. The germline V gene encodes CDR1 MDHEN and CDR2 SYDVKM. This CDR3 region has 14 residues. TCRdb reanalyzed the 5' RACE reads, giving one entry per CDR3 protein sequence and no DNA. Seen in this sample are 330,000 or so distinct CDR3 sequences; the ten most common clones hold approximately 2%. A remark on this clonotype: Its antigen remains unidentified.

Points from the study as a whole: Findings did not support one strong IBD-associated signal or clonotype. Patients got different immunosuppressive treatments, which may have made their repertoires more variable. The data offered no way to tell different T cell subtypes apart.

Sequenced material: blood. This TCR was recovered from a human donor with ulcerative colitis or Crohn's disease, or a healthy co-twin of an affected twin (not recorded which). This rearrangement joins TRBV28 to TRBJ2-3; no DNA is available, so the TRBD1 call from TCRdb remains unchecked. The CDR3 protein is CASSAPGTLDTQYF.